The T cell receptor (beta chain) described here comes from a study of beta chain features in type 1 diabetes. cDNA synthesis used the whole RNA isolate, giving expressed TCRB sequences. Sequenced by immunoSEQ multiplex PCR; TCRdb stores in-frame clones only, minus some. The table shows around 250,000 clones, with around 21% occurring only once. In this sample, this clone turned up once. The antigen is not known. General study points: In every one of the four CD4+ subsets, TCRB CDR3s were moderately but significantly shorter in Type 1 diabetes patients.

In germline, CDR1 is MNHEY, CDR2 SVGAGI. This CDR3 is 15 amino acids long. Trimming took 6 bases from V and 8 from J; bases not matched to a gene: 13. The specimen sequenced was naive CD4+ T cells from blood. This sequence originates from a woman between 40 and 55 years old with type 1 diabetes. The chain combines TRBV6-5 with TRBJ2-1; 7 bases are shared with TRBD1. CDR3 in DNA: TGTGCCAGCAGCTATGCCTCCTCGACAGGGTATGAGCAGTTCTTC. It codes for CASSYASSTGYEQFF.